This paragraph covers one T cell receptor beta chain sequence. This clonotype was observed a handful of times. There is no known antigen for this receptor. No quality values exist for individual bases; no much larger clone is one base distant. Total RNA was extracted from unfractionated whole blood collected in Tempus Blood RNA tubes. Four or five healthy volunteers acted as controls for TCR sequencing and had blood drawn at day 0, 2 weeks and 6 weeks. The germline V gene (reference sequence) provides CDR1 DFQATT and CDR2 SNEGSKA. The germline ends are 12 bases apart after V is trimmed by 0 bases and J by 3 bases. The CDR3 has 14 amino acids, counting the end cysteine and phenylalanine. Only the CDR3 portion is preserved as DNA: 42 bases, with reading frame beginning at the first base. The sample comes from a study of human T cells and chemical hapten exposure (dated by TCRdb to 2020 to 2023). Looking at the study overall: Libraries were pooled for sequencing, and variation in per-sample TCR yields was attributed mainly to small differences in library volumes within the pool. For every blood RNA sample, sequencing covered both the TCR alpha and TCR beta chains. This study followed changes in the peripheral blood TCR repertoire in vivo during primary and secondary sensitization of alopecia patients to the hapten diphenylcyclopropenone (DPC). Study-wide findings and limitations: The number of TCRs above 1 in 1000 frequency did not change with DPC sensitization; there was no evidence of global repertoire structure alterations. After repeated subsampling, changes were observed in the strength of the expansion versus patch-test correlation and in the threshold at which the correlation became significant.

Preparation of the library involved 5' RACE. Sequencing was performed on an Illumina MiSeq. Library preparation attached unique molecular identifiers to individual cDNA molecules for quantitative, reproducible TCR counting. As for the authors' bioinformatics: The median number of TCRs per sample was approximately 96,000, ranging from about 20,000 to 750,000. V, J and CDR3 annotation of the TCR reads was performed with the Decombinator software suite. For PS versus PT1 abundance plots, all samples were subsampled to the same number of TCRs (28,000). Expanded TCRs were defined as absent before sensitization and observed at least eight times at the 2-week time point. TCRdb handled the public reads itself, with Q25 trimming in fastp and clone calling in MiXCR, and kept productive beta chains. Each entry merges the rows of one CDR3 protein and shows their most common DNA and genes. These V and J calls originate from TCRdb's pipeline instead of the authors' own analysis. Here the sample has tens of thousands of distinct CDR3 sequences; approximately 15% occur a single time. The ten largest clones add up to approximately 6.2% of the sample.

The receptor chain draws on TRBV20-1 and TRBJ2-7; the D gene cannot be resolved reliably. The sequence was obtained from a female donor in good health. The CDR3 corresponds to CSARDPQTFYEQYF. The DNA sequence is given as TGCAGTGCTAGAGATCCGCAGACTTTCTACGAGCAGTACTTC.